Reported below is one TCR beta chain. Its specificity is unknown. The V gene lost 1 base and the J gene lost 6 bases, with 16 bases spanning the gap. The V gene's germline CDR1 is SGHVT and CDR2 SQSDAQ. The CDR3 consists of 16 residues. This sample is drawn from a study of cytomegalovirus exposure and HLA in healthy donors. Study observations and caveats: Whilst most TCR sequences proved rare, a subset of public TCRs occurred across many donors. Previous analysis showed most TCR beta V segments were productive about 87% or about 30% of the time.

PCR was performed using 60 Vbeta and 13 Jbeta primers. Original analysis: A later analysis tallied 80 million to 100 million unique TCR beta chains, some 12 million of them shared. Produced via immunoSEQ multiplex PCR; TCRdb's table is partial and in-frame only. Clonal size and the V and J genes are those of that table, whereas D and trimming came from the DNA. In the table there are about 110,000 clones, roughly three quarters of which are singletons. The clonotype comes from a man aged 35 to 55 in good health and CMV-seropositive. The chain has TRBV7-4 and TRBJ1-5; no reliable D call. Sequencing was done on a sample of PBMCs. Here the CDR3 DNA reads TGTGCCAGCAGCTTAGTCCGCAGTACCCTCCCTCAGCCCCAGCATTTT. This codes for CASSLVRSTLPQPQHF.